This T cell receptor beta chain was retrieved from a study of blood T cell repertoires in COVID-19. Whole-study context: Acute-phase and convalescent COVID-19 samples originated in the United States, Italy and Spain.

Sequencing was performed with immunoSEQ multiplex PCR; in TCRdb, only in-frame clones are kept and a portion is missing. Of around 170,000 clones detected, around 90% appear once; the ten largest clones hold about 26%. This CDR3 region has 13 residues. Germline CDR1 and CDR2: SEHNR and FQNEAQ (reference sequence). The V gene end was trimmed by 4 bases and the J gene end by 6 bases; junction bases not matched to a gene: 4. The rearrangement uses TRBV7-9 and TRBJ1-2; 8 bases map to TRBD1. Sequencing was performed on peripheral blood. The receptor was derived from a man aged 55 to 70 with acute or convalescent COVID-19. The CDR3 reads CASSWGQDNGYTF. The CDR3 bases are TGTGCCAGCAGCTGGGGACAGGATAATGGCTACACCTTC.